This T cell receptor (beta chain) originates from a study of CD8+ T cells in alopecia areata. Background on the study: For the treated group, dosing was oral tofacitinib at 5 to 10 mg twice daily.

cDNA prepared by RNA extraction and subsequent reverse transcription served as the template for sequencing. Profiling relied on immunoSEQ multiplex PCR, and the TCRdb table lists in-frame clones only, not all of them. The sample has some 99,000 clones, 40% to 55% seen once. Between the trimmed V and J ends, which lost 4 bases and 2 bases, there was a span of 14 bases. The V gene's germline CDR1 is SGHRS and CDR2 YFSETQ. CDR3 size: 15 residues. This clone was recorded once. The source material was CD4+ T cells sorted from blood. The TCR originated in a human donor with alopecia areata. The chain employs TRBV5-1 and TRBJ2-3; D gene ambiguous. Written as DNA, the CDR3 is TGCGCCAGCAGCGAGAATATGGATGTCACAGATACGCAGTATTTT. Its translation is CASSENMDVTDTQYF.